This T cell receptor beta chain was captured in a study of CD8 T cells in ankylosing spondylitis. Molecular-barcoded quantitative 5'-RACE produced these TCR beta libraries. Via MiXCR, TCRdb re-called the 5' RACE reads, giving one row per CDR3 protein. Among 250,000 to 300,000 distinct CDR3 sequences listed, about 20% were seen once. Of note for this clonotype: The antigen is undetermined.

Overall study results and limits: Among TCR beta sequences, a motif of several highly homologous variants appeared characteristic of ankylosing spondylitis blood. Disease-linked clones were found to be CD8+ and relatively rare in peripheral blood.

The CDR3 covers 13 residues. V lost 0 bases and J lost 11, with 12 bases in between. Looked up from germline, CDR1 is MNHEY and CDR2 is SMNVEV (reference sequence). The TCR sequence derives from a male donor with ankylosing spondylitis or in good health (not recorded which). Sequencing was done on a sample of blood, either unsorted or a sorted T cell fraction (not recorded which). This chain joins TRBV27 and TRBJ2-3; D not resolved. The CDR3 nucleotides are TGTGCCAGCAGTTTATCGACTCCTTCGGGGCAGTATTTT. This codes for CASSLSTPSGQYF.